Listed here are 17 T cell receptor beta chains from one sample, sequenced in a study of blood T cell repertoires in COVID-19. Profiling relied on immunoSEQ multiplex PCR, and the TCRdb table lists in-frame clones only, not all of them. Seen here are a few hundred thousand clones, about 88% observed once, and the top ten hold 3% to 3.5%. Sequencing input: peripheral blood. These receptors all stem from a man aged 60 to 69 with acute or convalescent COVID-19.

This clone was found a few times. The gene calls are TRBV10-1 and TRBJ1-1; D not certain. This CDR3 has 13 residues. Germline CDR1 WNHNN, CDR2 SYGVQD (reference sequence). Trimming left V 7 bases short and J 2 bases short, with 11 bases between. CDR3 nucleotides: TGCGCCAGCATGGAGCGGGAAAACACTGAAGCTTTCTTT. This sequence encodes CASMERENTEAFF.

The chain joins TRBV19 to TRBJ1-5, with 10 bases identical to TRBD1. Trimming took 7 bases from V and 3 from J; bases not matched to a gene: 6. Germline lookup yields CDR1 LNHDA and CDR2 SQIVND (reference sequence). CDR3 length equals 15 residues. CDR3 region: CASTRTGGYNQPQHF. For the CDR3, the DNA is TGTGCCAGTACCAGGACAGGGGGGTACAATCAGCCCCAGCATTTT. The whole variable domain, filled in from reference TRBV19 and TRBJ1-5, reads DGGITQSPKYLFRKEGQNVTLSCEQNLNHDAMYWYRQDPGQGLRLIYYSQIVNDFQKGDIAEGYSVSREKKESFPLTVTSAQKNPTAFYLCASTRTGGYNQPQHFGDGTRLSIL.

The chain carries TRBV2 and TRBJ1-1; possible D gene TRBD1, 5 bases. Trimming cost V 3 bases and J 0 bases, with 11 bases left between them. The length of the CDR3 is 15 residues. The germline V gene has CDR1 SNHLY and CDR2 FYNNEI. CDR3: CASSEGGFMNTEAFF. The CDR3 coding sequence is TGTGCCAGCAGTGAGGGGGGATTCATGAACACTGAAGCTTTCTTT.

This chain joins TRBV7-2 and TRBJ2-1; D gene ambiguous. V lost 1 base to trimming and J lost 9 bases, with 10 bases between them. The CDR3 extends over 13 amino acids. Germline CDR1 and CDR2: SGHTA and FQGNSA. The CDR3 loop is CASSLGQYTEQFF. DNA for the CDR3: TGTGCCAGCAGCTTAGGTCAGTATACTGAGCAGTTCTTC. The complete variable domain, with remaining parts taken from reference TRBV7-2 and TRBJ2-1, reads GAGVSQSPSNKVTEKGKDVELRCDPISGHTALYWYRQSLGQGLEFLIYFQGNSAPDKSGLPSDRFSAERTGGSVSTLTIQRTQQEDSAVYLCASSLGQYTEQFFGPGTRLTVL.

The chain employs TRBV5-4 and TRBJ2-6; no clear D. CDR1 is SGHNT, CDR2 YYREEE, per germline (reference sequence). The CDR3 is made up of 15 amino acids. The ends were cut back, 6 bases at V and 1 base at J, with 11 bases in the middle. CDR3: CASTRAASGANVLTF. The CDR3 bases are TGTGCCAGCACCCGCGCCGCGTCTGGGGCCAACGTCCTGACTTTC.

V usage is TRBV7-6 and J usage is TRBJ1-1; 12 bases are shared with TRBD1. CDR1 SGHVS and CDR2 FNYEAQ come from the germline V gene. The CDR3 has 18 residues. V dropped 5 bases and J dropped 4; count of bases not matched to a gene: 14. This chain's CDR3 is CASSPRTGTGGVGTEAFF. The CDR3 DNA reads TGTGCCAGCAGCCCCAGAACGGGGACAGGGGGCGTAGGCACTGAAGCTTTCTTT.

This rearrangement joins TRBV9 to TRBJ1-2, with a tentative D call TRBD1 (6 bases). Germline V gene lookup returns CDR1 SGDLS and CDR2 YYNGEE. The CDR3 loop spans 15 amino acids. Trimming cost V 0 bases and J 4 bases, with 13 bases left between them. CDR3 residues: CASSVGTVRFYGYTF. In nucleotides, the CDR3 is TGTGCCAGCAGCGTAGGGACAGTACGCTTCTATGGCTACACCTTC.

This chain connects TRBV11-3 to TRBJ2-7; no clear D gene. Trimming stripped 1 base from V and 1 base from J, with 5 bases between. Germline V gene data show CDR1 as SGHNT and CDR2 as YENEEA. The CDR3 runs 13 residues. CDR3 DNA: TGTGCCAGCAGCTTAGGAGGTTCCTACGAGCAGTACTTC. Its translation: CASSLGGSYEQYF. Full variable domain (outside the CDR3, taken from reference TRBV11-3 and TRBJ2-7): EAGVVQSPRYKIIEKKQPVAFWCNPISGHNTLYWYLQNLGQGPELLIRYENEEAVDDSQLPKDRFSAERLKGVDSTLKIQPAELGDSAVYLCASSLGGSYEQYFGPGTRLTVT.

A few counts support this clone. The V and J genes are TRBV19 and TRBJ2-3, with TRBD2 matching 12 bases. The length of the CDR3 is 15 residues. In germline, CDR1 is LNHDA, CDR2 SQIVND (reference sequence). The trim removed 5 bases at V and 4 bases at J, leaving 4 bases unmatched. The CDR3 nucleotides read TGTGCCAGTAGTCCAAGGACTAGCGGGGCAGATACGCAGTATTTT. This codes for CASSPRTSGADTQYF.

The genes are TRBV9 and TRBJ2-1; 10 nucleotides match TRBD1. The CDR3 length is 16 residues. J lost 4 bases, V lost 1 base, and 5 bases had no gene match. Germline CDR1 reads SGDLS; CDR2 reads YYNGEE. The CDR3 reads CASSVRGQGVYNEQFF. Here the CDR3 DNA reads TGTGCCAGCAGCGTAAGAGGACAGGGGGTATACAATGAGCAGTTCTTC. The full variable domain, its missing parts supplied by reference TRBV9 and TRBJ2-1, is DSGVTQTPKHLITATGQRVTLRCSPRSGDLSVYWYQQSLDQGLQFLIQYYNGEERAKGNILERFSAQQFPDLHSELNLSSLELGDSALYFCASSVRGQGVYNEQFFGPGTRLTVL.

The V gene is TRBV7-9, the J gene TRBJ1-5; TRBD1 might be the D (5 bases). Trimming removed 5 bases at V and 1 base at J, with 15 bases between. Germline assignment: CDR1 SEHNR and CDR2 FQNEAQ (reference sequence). This CDR3 comprises 16 residues. CDR3 amino acids: CASSPRGGASNQPQHF. The DNA for the CDR3 is TGTGCCAGCAGCCCCCGAGGAGGGGCCAGCAATCAGCCCCAGCATTTT.

This chain uses TRBV4-2 with TRBJ2-5; weak D call: TRBD2 (5 bases). V lost 3 bases and J lost 2, with 10 bases in between. Germline CDR1 reads LGHNA; CDR2 reads YNFKEQ. The CDR3 has 14 residues. The CDR3 DNA reads as TGTGCCAGCAGCCACCGGACTGGTCAAGAGACCCAGTACTTC. Translating gives CASSHRTGQETQYF.

The V and J genes are TRBV4-1 and TRBJ2-2, with D perhaps TRBD1 (6 bases). CDR3 length equals 13 residues. Trimming removed 5 bases at V and 6 bases at J, with 10 bases between. Germline V gene lookup returns CDR1 MGHRA and CDR2 YSYEKL. The CDR3 coding sequence is TGCGCCAGCAGCTCAGGGGAGTCCGGGGAGCTGTTTTTT. Translated: CASSSGESGELFF.

This rearrangement joins TRBV28 to TRBJ2-1; tentative D call: TRBD2 (5 bases). Germline V gene sequence: CDR1 MDHEN, CDR2 SYDVKM. V was cut by 5 bases and J by 1 base, with 9 bases left in between. This CDR3 spans 14 amino acids. CDR3 residues: CASSKRPSYNEQFF. The DNA of the CDR3 is TGTGCCAGCAGTAAGCGGCCGTCCTACAATGAGCAGTTCTTC. The whole variable domain, remainder taken from reference TRBV28 and TRBJ2-1, is DVKVTQSSRYLVKRTGEKVFLECVQDMDHENMFWYRQDPGLGLRLIYFSYDVKMKEKGDIPEGYSVSREKKERFSLILESASTNQTSMYLCASSKRPSYNEQFFGPGTRLTVL.

This clone was detected once. This chain links TRBV10-3 with TRBJ1-2, with D perhaps TRBD1 (5 bases). This CDR3 contains 12 residues. Trimming stripped 0 bases from V and 8 bases from J, with 7 bases between. Germline CDR1 and CDR2: ENHRY and SYGVKD. CDR3 amino acids: CAISESGQGYTF. DNA for the CDR3: TGTGCCATCAGTGAGTCGGGGCAGGGCTACACCTTC.

This chain uses TRBV6-5 with TRBJ2-5; the D is unclear. This CDR3 is built from 13 residues. CDR1 is MNHEY, CDR2 SVGAGI, per germline. Trimming stripped 8 bases from V and 7 bases from J, with 17 bases between. CDR3 sequence (DNA): TGTGCCAGCGCCCAAAACCCATCACTGACCCAGTACTTC. Its protein is CASAQNPSLTQYF.

The CDR3 DNA is TGCGCCAGCAGCCCTCGGACAGCCCGATTGGAAGAGACCCAGTACTTC. This translates into CASSPRTARLEETQYF. The chain recombines TRBV5-1 with TRBJ2-5; D may be TRBD1 (6 bases). Trimming took off 4 bases at V and 3 bases at J, with 19 bases between the two ends. Germline V CDR1 and CDR2: SGHRS, YFSETQ. This CDR3 has 16 residues. The full variable domain, completed using reference TRBV5-1 and TRBJ2-5, is KAGVTQTPRYLIKTRGQQVTLSCSPISGHRSVSWYQQTPGQGLQFLFEYFSETQRNKGNFPGRFSGRQFSNSRSEMNVSTLELGDSALYLCASSPRTARLEETQYFGPGTRLLVL.